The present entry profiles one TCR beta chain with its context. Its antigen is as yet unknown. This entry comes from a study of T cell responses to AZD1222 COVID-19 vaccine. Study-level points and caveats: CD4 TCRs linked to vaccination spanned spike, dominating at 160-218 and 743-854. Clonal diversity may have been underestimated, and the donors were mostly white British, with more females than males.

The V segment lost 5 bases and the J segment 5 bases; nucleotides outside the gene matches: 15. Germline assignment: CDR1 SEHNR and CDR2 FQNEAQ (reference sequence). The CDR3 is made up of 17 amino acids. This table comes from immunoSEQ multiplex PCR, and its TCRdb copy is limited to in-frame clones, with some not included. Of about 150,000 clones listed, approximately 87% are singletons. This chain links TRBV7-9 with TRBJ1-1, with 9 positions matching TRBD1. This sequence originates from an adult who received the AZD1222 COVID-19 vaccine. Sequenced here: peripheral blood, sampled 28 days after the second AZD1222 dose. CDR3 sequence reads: CASSRVIGGQGATEAFF. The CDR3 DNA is TGTGCCAGCAGCCGCGTCATAGGGGGACAGGGAGCAACTGAAGCTTTCTTT.